What follows describes a single TCR beta chain. Its antigen is currently unknown. MiXCR was run by TCRdb on the 5' RACE reads, yielding one entry per CDR3 protein. The sample includes 130,000 or so distinct CDR3 sequences, 17% seen only once; the top ten take roughly a third. This sample stems from a study of CD8 T cells in ankylosing spondylitis. Broader study findings: Eight highly homologous variants made up a TCR beta motif, and this motif appeared characteristic of ankylosing spondylitis blood.

The sample taken for sequencing was blood, either unsorted or a sorted T cell fraction (not recorded which). The sequence was collected from a male donor with ankylosing spondylitis.

Written as DNA, the CDR3 is TGCAGCGTTGAAGATGGGGGGGAGACCCAGTACTTC. Protein: CSVEDGGETQYF. The chain links TRBV29-1 to TRBJ2-5; possibly TRBD2 for D (6 bases). V lost 0 bases to trimming and J lost 5 bases, with 7 bases between them. Looked up from germline, CDR1 is SQVTM and CDR2 is ANQGSEA. This CDR3 has 12 amino acids.